This T cell receptor (beta chain) comes out of a study of shared clonotypes between healthy human individuals. Negatively enriched CD4+ T cells were divided by CD45RA into naive and memory. Assay: immunoSEQ multiplex PCR; the TCRdb copy retains only in-frame clones and omits some. This repertoire shows 2,500,000 or so clones, 92% found once; its top ten account for around 0.38%. On this clone itself: In the same sample, other DNA sequences code for this CDR3.

Germline CDR1 is MDHEN and CDR2 is SYDVKM. V trimming: 9 bases; J trimming: 2 bases; junction bases outside the gene matches: 5. The CDR3 length is 13 residues. Sequenced: naive CD4+ T cells from PBMCs. Subset of the sample: CD45RA+ positively selected. The receptor's source is a man aged 18 to 30 in good health. Some clones in this sample may be carry-over from other donors' samples. This chain uses TRBV28 with TRBJ1-2; 8 nucleotides agree with TRBD1. The CDR3 bases are TGTGCCAGTCGGACAGGGCCCAACTATGGCTACACCTTC. Its protein is CASRTGPNYGYTF.